This TCR beta chain was sequenced during a study of cytomegalovirus exposure and HLA in healthy donors. Turning to the study itself: Previous work identified 95 million to 140 million unique TCR beta sequences from 200 million or so T cells.

Unrecorded immune exposures were likely, despite nominal health at sampling. The PCR made use of 60 Vbeta and 13 Jbeta primers. Data came from immunoSEQ multiplex PCR; TCRdb stores just in-frame clones and leaves some out. The profile shows over 150,000 clones, about four fifths of them singletons. Whole-study findings and limits: A previous analysis found most TCR beta V segments productive roughly 90% or roughly 30% of the time. In a later analysis, most CMV-associated TCR beta chains appeared HLA-restricted.

With respect to this clone: Antigen specificity is unknown.

Germline V lookup: CDR1 SGHVS, CDR2 FQNEAQ. The CDR3 is 14 residues long. With 8 bases removed from V and 3 bases from J, the gap between germline ends came to 16 bases. The receptor was derived from a girl between 10 and 17 years old in good health and CMV-seropositive. This sequence joins TRBV7-8 and TRBJ1-2; D may be TRBD1 (6 bases). What was sequenced was PBMCs. The DNA for the CDR3 is TGTGCCAGCGGGGGATCCAGGGGCGACTATGGCTACACCTTC. Encoded protein: CASGGSRGDYGYTF.